This T cell receptor (beta chain) is from a study of beta chain features in type 1 diabetes. Whole-study findings and limits: Compared to healthy donors, patients appeared to have naive, central memory and Treg TCRB repertoires that were more alike. Significant though moderate, a shortening of TCRB CDR3s appeared in all four CD4+ subsets of Type 1 diabetes patients. Lower insertion and higher deletion counts appeared at VDJ junctions in type 1 diabetes patients. When cDNA is sequenced, cells with high TCR expression could be over-represented.

The authors reverse transcribed all of the isolated RNA, so sequencing captured expressed TCRB transcripts. Read counts averaged roughly 3.7 million for samples of naive, central memory and regulatory T cells. Data came from immunoSEQ multiplex PCR; TCRdb stores just in-frame clones and leaves some out. This sample has some 160,000 clones, with approximately 8.7% found just once. This clone was recorded a few times. Its target is unknown. The CDR3 extends over 16 amino acids. Germline V CDR1 and CDR2: LNHDA, SQIVND (reference sequence). J was trimmed by 3 bases and V by 5 bases; bases with no gene match: 9.

The chain couples TRBV19 to TRBJ2-5; 10 bases are shared with TRBD2. This sequence was found in a woman aged 25 to 39 with type 1 diabetes. The sequencing input was central memory CD4+ T cells from blood. CDR3 DNA sequence: TGTGCCAGTAGTCCAAGACCGGGACTAGCGAAAGAGACCCAGTACTTC. This sequence encodes CASSPRPGLAKETQYF.